The 15 T cell receptor beta chains below all came from one sample that was sequenced in a study of T cells after yellow fever vaccination. TCRdb processed the 5' RACE reads anew with MiXCR; each CDR3 protein has one entry. The sample holds some 120,000 distinct CDR3 sequences, roughly 8.4% seen once. This material consisted of CD8+ T cells sorted from PBMCs, taken 45 days after the yellow fever booster vaccination. The origin of the receptors is a man aged 25-45 years who received the YFV17D yellow fever vaccine.

There are many counts of this clonotype. This chain uses TRBV5-1 with TRBJ1-4; D call uncertain. CDR3 length: 15 amino acids. The germline V gene has CDR1 SGHRS and CDR2 YFSETQ. The V end was cut by 3 bases, the J end by 7 bases, with 16 bases between. The CDR3 is CASSSDGERIEKLFF. The CDR3 nucleotides are TGCGCCAGCAGCTCGGACGGAGAGAGGATTGAAAAACTGTTTTTT.

This clonotype has more than one count but fewer than ten. The rearrangement joins TRBV11-2 to TRBJ2-7; TRBD1 might be the D (5 bases). Trimming removed 2 bases from V and 1 base from J, with 21 bases in between. Germline loops: CDR1 SGHAT, CDR2 FQNNGV. The CDR3 length is 18 residues. The CDR3 DNA sequence: TGTGCCAGCAGCTTAAGAGGCGGCGTAGGGGCAGCGTCCTACGAGCAGTACTTC. It specifies CASSLRGGVGAASYEQYF. The complete variable domain, with remaining parts taken from reference TRBV11-2 and TRBJ2-7, reads EAGVAQSPRYKIIEKRQSVAFWCNPISGHATLYWYQQILGQGPKLLIQFQNNGVVDDSQLPKDRFSAERLKGVDSTLKIQPAKLEDSAVYLCASSLRGGVGAASYEQYFGPGTRLTVT.

This clonotype came up many times. The rearrangement links TRBV25-1 to TRBJ1-4, with TRBD1 matching over 7 bases. Germline CDR1 is MGHDK and CDR2 is SYGVNS. V shed 7 bases and J 3 bases; nucleotides not matched to a gene: 5. The CDR3 runs to 14 residues. The CDR3 here is CASTAGTANEKLFF. CDR3 nucleotides: TGTGCCAGCACGGCGGGGACAGCTAATGAAAAACTGTTTTTT.

This clonotype was recorded at least ten times. The chain combines TRBV19 with TRBJ2-1; no clear D gene. V was shortened by 3 bases and J by 9 bases, with 9 bases between the two germline ends. Germline CDR1 is LNHDA and CDR2 is SQIVND (reference sequence). The CDR3 consists of 12 residues. This chain's CDR3 is CASSISGLEQFF. In DNA, the CDR3 is TGTGCCAGTAGTATTTCCGGGCTTGAGCAGTTCTTC.

In this sample, this clonotype turned up many times. The V and J genes are TRBV29-1 and TRBJ2-1; D is ambiguous. Germline V gives CDR1 SQVTM, CDR2 ANQGSEA. This CDR3 spans 13 amino acids. Trimming took off 6 bases at V and 2 bases at J, with 11 bases between the two ends. The CDR3 coding sequence is TGCAGCGTGAGGACGGTCACCTACAATGAGCAGTTCTTC. This sequence encodes CSVRTVTYNEQFF.

To note about this clonotype: It may be a read error: a sequence one base away is much more abundant. Lacking the conserved final phenylalanine or tryptophan, this CDR3 likely reflects a read error. The gene calls are TRBV4-1 and TRBJ2-1, with no clear D. Trimming shortened V by 2 bases and J by 7 bases, and 18 bases separated the two germline ends. The CDR3 covers 16 residues. Germline-derived CDR1 and CDR2 are MGHRA and YSYEKL. The CDR3 DNA reads as TGCGCCAGCAGCCAACCCGCCCCTCCTTTACAAAATGAGCAGTTCCTC. It encodes CASSQPAPPLQNEQFL.

V usage is TRBV4-3 and J usage is TRBJ2-1; no reliable D call. Germline loops: CDR1 LGHNA, CDR2 YSLEER. V shed 2 bases and J shed 8 bases, with 7 bases lying between them. The CDR3 totals 12 residues. CDR3 protein: CASSQNTHEQFF. Written as DNA, the CDR3 is TGCGCCAGCAGCCAAAATACTCATGAGCAGTTCTTC.

This clonotype was detected many times. V and J are TRBV4-3 and TRBJ1-1; D may be TRBD1 (5 bases). The CDR3 totals 15 residues. Germline V gives CDR1 LGHNA, CDR2 YSLEER. V was cut by 2 bases and J by 4 bases, with 14 bases left in between. CDR3 coding DNA: TGCGCCAGCAGCCAATTCTCCCCAGGGTTCACTGAAGCTTTCTTT. Protein product: CASSQFSPGFTEAFF.

This clonotype was counted between two and nine times. The junction and the germline gene differ at one end; a read error may be behind it. The chain couples TRBV3-1 to TRBJ2-6, with D perhaps being TRBD1 or TRBD2 (5 bases each). Germline V gene lookup returns CDR1 LGHDT and CDR2 YNNKEL (reference sequence). This CDR3 spans 18 amino acids. The CDR3, as DNA: TGTGCCTGCAGCCAAGACTCGGGACCTCTCTCTGGGGCCAACGTCCTGACTTTC. It specifies CACSQDSGPLSGANVLTF.

Concerning this clonotype: Given a much more abundant clone one base away, this may be a read error. V gene TRBV11-2 combines with J gene TRBJ2-7; 9 nucleotides match TRBD2. Germline loops: CDR1 SGHAT, CDR2 FQNNGV. Unmatched junction bases numbered 7, after V lost 1 base and J lost 3 bases. The CDR3 covers 16 residues. This chain's CDR3 is CASSLGSGSSFYEQYF. CDR3 coding DNA: TGTGCCAGCAGCTTAGGTAGCGGGAGCTCTTTCTACGAGCAGTACTTC. Full variable domain (missing parts from reference TRBV11-2 and TRBJ2-7): EAGVAQSPRYKIIEKRQSVAFWCNPISGHATLYWYQQILGQGPKLLIQFQNNGVVDDSQLPKDRFSAERLKGVDSTLKIQPAKLEDSAVYLCASSLGSGSSFYEQYFGPGTRLTVT.

On this clonotype itself: This may stem from a read error, because a much larger clone lies one nucleotide away. This CDR3 reads CVSRGPGLAGGDTQYF. CDR3 DNA: TGTGTCAGCAGGGGCCCTGGACTAGCAGGGGGGGATACGCAGTATTTT. The chain has TRBV12-3 or TRBV12-4 and TRBJ2-3, with a weak D call TRBD2 (8 bases). The CDR3 contains 16 residues.

Only a few counts were recorded for this clonotype. The chain links TRBV19 to TRBJ2-2; TRBD1 might be the D (5 bases). The CDR3 spans 15 residues. Trimming stripped 3 bases from V and 6 bases from J, with 14 bases between. The germline V gene encodes CDR1 LNHDA and CDR2 SQIVND (reference sequence). DNA for the CDR3: TGTGCCAGTAGTATTCCGTCAGGGTTCCCCGGGGAGCTGTTTTTT. Translation: CASSIPSGFPGELFF.

This chain uses TRBV20-1 with TRBJ2-2; D perhaps matches TRBD2 (6 bases). CDR3 length equals 14 residues. Germline values: CDR1 DFQATT, CDR2 SNEGSKA (reference sequence). The V end was cut by 5 bases, the J end by 3 bases, with 13 bases between. This CDR3 is CSAAAGEYTGELFF. The DNA for the CDR3 is TGCAGTGCTGCAGCGGGCGAGTACACCGGGGAGCTGTTTTTT.

The chain links TRBV6-1 to TRBJ2-1; D tentatively fits TRBD1 or TRBD2 (7 bases each). Germline V CDR1 and CDR2: MNHNS, SASEGT. V was cut by 10 bases and J by 7 bases, with 20 bases left in between. The CDR3 consists of 14 residues. CDR3 protein: CAITGEGGPNEQFF. DNA for the CDR3: TGTGCCATCACAGGGGAGGGAGGGCCGAATGAGCAGTTCTTC.

This clonotype appeared many times. The chain combines TRBV9 with TRBJ1-6, with 8 nucleotides matching TRBD1. The CDR3 sequence is 15 residues long. The junction had 2 bases not matched to a gene; V was cut back by 0 bases and J by 6 bases. Germline CDR1 SGDLS, CDR2 YYNGEE. CDR3 amino acids: CASSVAGGSNSPLHF. As DNA, the CDR3 is TGTGCCAGCAGCGTAGCAGGGGGCAGTAATTCACCCCTCCACTTT.